Each of the 17 T cell receptor beta chains below was sequenced from the same sample in a study of OX40 agonist ivuxolimab in advanced cancers. Libraries were prepared by immunoSEQ multiplex PCR; TCRdb keeps only in-frame clonotypes and omits some of them. The table has some 71,000 clones, 84% seen once. The source was CD4+ or CD8+ T cells sorted from blood, collected in a trial of the OX40 agonist ivuxolimab. Receptor source: an adult with an advanced solid tumor such as melanoma, head and neck, liver or kidney cancer.

The chain joins TRBV2 to TRBJ2-3; weak D call: TRBD2 (5 bases). From germline, CDR1 is SNHLY and CDR2 FYNNEI. V lost 4 bases, J lost 0 bases, and 17 bases lay in between. The CDR3 covers 17 residues. CDR3 sequence (DNA): TGTGCCAGCAGTGGGGAGAAGATCAACCTTAGCACAGATACGCAGTATTTT. Its protein is CASSGEKINLSTDTQYF. Supplemented by reference TRBV2 and TRBJ2-3, the full variable domain reads EPEVTQTPSHQVTQMGQEVILRCVPISNHLYFYWYRQILGQKVEFLVSFYNNEISEKSEIFDDQFSVERPDGSNFTLKIRSTKLEDSAMYFCASSGEKINLSTDTQYFGPGTRLTVL.

CDR3 region: CASSIGGGFQPQHF. The CDR3 DNA follows: TGTGCCAGTAGTATAGGAGGGGGGTTTCAGCCCCAGCATTTT. The chain uses TRBV19 and TRBJ1-5; TRBD1 is a possible D gene (6 bases). V dropped 1 base and J dropped 6 bases, with 10 bases sitting between them. The germline gives CDR1 LNHDA, CDR2 SQIVND (reference sequence). The CDR3 runs 14 residues.

V and J are TRBV11-3 and TRBJ2-2; D gene unclear. Germline loops: CDR1 SGHNT, CDR2 YENEEA. This CDR3 comprises 14 residues. Trimming took off 5 bases at V and 3 bases at J, with 10 bases between the two ends. The CDR3: CASSRDSDTGELFF. As DNA, the CDR3 is TGTGCCAGCAGCCGAGACTCAGACACCGGGGAGCTGTTTTTT.

This sequence joins TRBV9 and TRBJ1-2; D uncertain. The CDR3 extends over 15 amino acids. V lost 0 bases, J lost 7 bases, and 16 bases lay in between. The germline V gene has CDR1 SGDLS and CDR2 YYNGEE. This chain's CDR3 is CASSVGGSRYTGYTF. CDR3 coding DNA: TGTGCCAGCAGCGTAGGAGGGTCACGGTATACTGGCTACACCTTC.

J is TRBJ2-7 and V is TRBV7-9, with D uncertain. This CDR3 has 11 amino acids. Germline CDR1 reads SEHNR; CDR2 reads FQNEAQ (reference sequence). Trimming took off 5 bases at V and 7 bases at J, with 9 bases between the two ends. CDR3 nucleotide sequence: TGTGCCAGCAGCAGAGCAGATGAGCAGTACTTC. Residues: CASSRADEQYF. Combining the CDR3 with reference TRBV7-9 and TRBJ2-7 gives the whole variable domain DTGVSQNPRHKITKRGQNVTFRCDPISEHNRLYWYRQTLGQGPEFLTYFQNEAQLEKSRLLSDRFSAERPKGSFSTLEIQRTEQGDSAMYLCASSRADEQYFGPGTRLTVT.

The chain joins TRBV7-9 to TRBJ2-2; D may correspond to TRBD1 or TRBD2 (7 bases each). The CDR3 has 19 amino acids. Germline V gene lookup returns CDR1 SEHNR and CDR2 FQNEAQ (reference sequence). V was pared by 5 bases and J by 2 bases, with 24 bases between. CDR3 residues: CASSPKTGRGFINTGELFF. In nucleotides, the CDR3 is TGTGCCAGCAGCCCGAAGACAGGGAGGGGGTTCATAAACACCGGGGAGCTGTTTTTT.

This clone came up once. The chain couples TRBV28 to TRBJ1-5; D may be TRBD1 (6 bases). CDR1 is MDHEN, CDR2 SYDVKM, per germline. Trimming stripped 7 bases from V and 7 bases from J, with 17 bases between. This CDR3 contains 14 residues. The CDR3 sequence: CASIKQGGGQPQHF. The CDR3 DNA is TGTGCCAGCATTAAACAGGGTGGAGGCCAGCCCCAGCATTTT.

The chain joins TRBV11-1 to TRBJ1-1; D unresolved. Trimming left V 6 bases short and J 1 base short, with 18 bases between. This CDR3 is built from 16 residues. Germline assignment: CDR1 SGHAT and CDR2 FQDESV (reference sequence). The chain's CDR3 is CASSQSAGWGNTEAFF. DNA for the CDR3: TGTGCCAGCAGTCAAAGTGCAGGCTGGGGGAACACTGAAGCTTTCTTT.

The rearrangement uses TRBV5-4 and TRBJ2-4, with a weak D call TRBD2 (5 bases). The CDR3 length is 14 residues. V was cut by 0 bases and J by 7 bases, with 11 bases left in between. Germline V gives CDR1 SGHNT, CDR2 YYREEE (reference sequence). Written as DNA, the CDR3 is TGTGCCAGCAGCTTGGGTACGGGGTTCAACATTCAGTACTTC. This codes for CASSLGTGFNIQYF.

The chain has TRBV30 and TRBJ1-6, with D tentatively TRBD1 (6 bases). Germline CDR1 is GTSNPN and CDR2 is SVGIG (reference sequence). V shed 0 bases and J shed 9 bases, with 12 bases lying between them. The CDR3 length is 14 residues. CDR3 region: CAWSVGGVLSPLHF. In DNA form, the CDR3 reads TGTGCCTGGAGTGTAGGGGGTGTACTTTCACCCCTCCACTTT.

This clone was detected a few times. This chain links TRBV7-9 with TRBJ1-3; D ambiguous. V was pared by 4 bases and J by 4 bases, with 11 bases between. The germline CDR1 and CDR2 sequences are SEHNR and FQNEAQ (reference sequence). This CDR3 is 14 amino acids long. CDR3 protein: CASSSRTRGNTIYF. The CDR3 region has the DNA TGTGCCAGCAGCTCCAGGACCCGGGGAAACACCATATATTTT.

The chain joins TRBV6-6 to TRBJ1-6; D ambiguous. V was cut by 5 bases and J by 6 bases, with 14 bases left in between. Looked up from germline, CDR1 is MNHNY and CDR2 is SVGAGI (reference sequence). This CDR3 contains 15 residues. The CDR3 loop reads CASSGRNRANSPLHF. The DNA of the CDR3 is TGTGCCAGCAGTGGCCGTAACCGGGCTAATTCACCCCTCCACTTT.

This clone was seen only a few times. The chain links TRBV4-1 to TRBJ2-1; D remains unclear. Trimming took 4 bases from V and 8 from J, leaving 12 bases between them. Germline-derived CDR1 and CDR2 are MGHRA and YSYEKL. The CDR3 totals 13 residues. The CDR3 reads CASSPTSVYEQFF. The CDR3, as DNA: TGCGCCAGCAGCCCCACCTCAGTCTATGAGCAGTTCTTC.

The chain carries TRBV15 and TRBJ1-5; the D is unclear. The CDR3 covers 15 residues. V lost 0 bases, J lost 2 bases, and 8 bases lay in between. Germline V lookup: CDR1 LNHNV, CDR2 YYDKDF (reference sequence). Here the CDR3 reads CATSRDWGGNQPQHF. The DNA of the CDR3 is TGTGCCACCAGCAGAGATTGGGGTGGCAATCAGCCCCAGCATTTT.

This chain connects TRBV6-4 to TRBJ2-1; possibly TRBD1 or TRBD2 for D (7 bases each). CDR1 is MRHNA and CDR2 is SNTAGT in the germline V gene. V was clipped by 5 bases and J by 6 bases, with 17 bases between them. CDR3 size: 15 residues. The chain's CDR3 is CASSPEQGEGNEQFF. In DNA form, the CDR3 reads TGTGCCAGCAGTCCTGAGCAGGGGGAGGGCAATGAGCAGTTCTTC.

V gene TRBV6-1 combines with J gene TRBJ1-3, with D perhaps TRBD1 (5 bases). V was clipped by 1 base and J by 4 bases, with 17 bases between them. This CDR3 comprises 17 residues. Germline CDR1 is MNHNS and CDR2 is SASEGT. The CDR3 DNA reads TGTGCCAGCAGTGAAGGGTCTGGGGGTAGGGAAGGAAACACCATATATTTT. This gives the protein CASSEGSGGREGNTIYF.

A note on this clone: Other DNA sequences within the sample encode an identical CDR3. The gene calls are TRBV6-1 and TRBJ1-4; D unresolved. V dropped 7 bases and J dropped 5 bases, with 11 bases sitting between them. Germline V gives CDR1 MNHNS, CDR2 SASEGT. The CDR3 is 13 residues long. The CDR3 nucleotides are TGTGCCAGCAACAGAGCCCCGAATGAAAAACTGTTTTTT. This gives the protein CASNRAPNEKLFF.